A selection of T cell receptor beta chains follows, all from one sample in a study of cytomegalovirus exposure and HLA in healthy donors. The protocol was immunoSEQ multiplex PCR, while the TCRdb copy is restricted to in-frame clones and leaves out a portion. Among a few hundred thousand clones, just over 75% were seen once, and the ten largest hold 2.5% to 3.5%. Sequences were obtained from PBMCs. These receptors were obtained from an older woman in good health and CMV-seropositive. The CDR3 runs from the conserved cysteine through the conserved F or W. Fields, in order: J gene, clone size, V gene, D gene, CDR3 protein, CDR3 DNA. The D gene is left open where the match is weak. The size field is filled for only some rows; it gives once, few, many or a size class.

>TRBJ1-2|-|TRBV18|-
CASSSQDIGGYTF
TGTGCCAGCTCATCGCAGGATATAGGTGGCTACACCTTC
>TRBJ2-5|-|TRBV5-5|-
CASSLDGGETQYF
TGTGCCAGCAGCTTGGACGGCGGAGAGACCCAGTACTTC
>TRBJ2-4|-|TRBV28|-
CASSLYSGVQNIQYF
TGTGCCAGCAGTTTATACTCGGGGGTCCAAAACATTCAGTACTTC
>TRBJ2-3|-|TRBV29-1|TRBD2
CSGGLTSGTDTQYF
TGCAGCGGGGGTCTCACTAGCGGCACAGATACGCAGTATTTT
>TRBJ1-1|-|TRBV15|-
CATSSHLGTFRSEAFF
TGTGCCACCAGCAGCCACCTAGGGACTTTTAGATCTGAAGCTTTCTTT
>TRBJ1-2|-|TRBV7-2|TRBD1
CASSIDRGNYGYTF
TGTGCCAGCAGCATAGACAGGGGCAACTATGGCTACACCTTC
>TRBJ1-1|-|TRBV27|-
CASRYRELNTEAFF
TGTGCCAGCAGGTACAGGGAATTGAACACTGAAGCTTTCTTT
>TRBJ1-6|-|TRBV25-1|-
CASSASEGSPLHF
TGTGCCAGCAGCGCTTCTGAGGGTTCACCCCTCCACTTT
>TRBJ2-1|-|TRBV10-3|-
CAISLDRTRYNEQFF
TGTGCCATCAGTCTTGACAGGACCCGCTACAATGAGCAGTTCTTC
>TRBJ2-7|-|TRBV7-2|TRBD2
CASSRTSGGGYYEQYF
TGTGCCAGCAGCAGGACTAGCGGGGGGGGATACTACGAGCAGTACTTC
>TRBJ1-1|-|TRBV7-9|-
CASRGKTEMNTEAFF
TGTGCCAGCAGAGGGAAGACAGAGATGAACACTGAAGCTTTCTTT
>TRBJ2-7|-|TRBV7-2|-
CASSLGLDYEQYF
TGTGCCAGCAGCTTAGGTCTAGACTACGAGCAGTACTTC
>TRBJ2-3|-|TRBV7-2|-
CASSSPPGRSTDTQYF
TGTGCCAGCAGCAGCCCCCCCGGGAGATCCACAGATACGCAGTATTTT
>TRBJ1-5|-|TRBV5-1|-
CASSLMGASQPQHF
TGCGCCAGCAGCTTGATGGGGGCAAGTCAGCCCCAGCATTTT
>TRBJ2-3|few|TRBV7-9|-
CASRRESTDTQYF
TGTGCCAGCAGGAGAGAAAGCACAGATACGCAGTATTTT
>TRBJ1-1|-|TRBV6-1|TRBD1
CASSPGGDRGRLTFF
TGTGCCAGCAGCCCCGGCGGGGACAGGGGGCGACTAACTTTCTTT
>TRBJ2-2|few|TRBV5-1|TRBD2
CASSIGTSGSTGELFF
TGCGCCAGCAGCATTGGGACTAGCGGGAGTACCGGGGAGCTGTTTTTT
>TRBJ2-3|-|TRBV30|-
CAWSVLRDTQYF
TGTGCCTGGAGTGTACTGAGGGATACGCAGTATTTT
>TRBJ2-1|few|TRBV4-3|TRBD2
CASSQELAGGYNEQFF
TGCGCCAGCAGCCAAGAGCTAGCGGGGGGTTACAATGAGCAGTTCTTC
>TRBJ2-7|-|TRBV6-1|-
CASSEARGSYEQYF
TGTGCCAGCAGTGAAGCGAGAGGCTCCTACGAGCAGTACTTC
>TRBJ1-1|few|TRBV6-5|-
CASSYQLNTEAFF
TGTGCCAGCAGTTACCAGTTGAACACTGAAGCTTTCTTT
>TRBJ2-1|-|TRBV5-4|TRBD2
CASSAGLAGSSYNEQFF
TGTGCCAGCAGCGCTGGACTAGCGGGTAGCTCCTACAATGAGCAGTTCTTC
>TRBJ1-2|-|TRBV19|TRBD1
CASERGQGAYGYTF
TGTGCCAGCGAACGGGGGCAGGGGGCGTATGGCTACACCTTC
>TRBJ2-2|once|TRBV2|TRBD2
CASSDRTRTTGELFF
TGTGCCAGCAGCGATAGGACTAGAACAACCGGGGAGCTGTTTTTT
>TRBJ1-2|-|TRBV7-7|-
CASSLGTGMGGYTF
TGTGCCAGCAGCTTAGGTACGGGAATGGGAGGCTACACCTTC
>TRBJ1-1|few|TRBV2|-
CASSARQENTEAFF
TGTGCCAGCAGCGCCCGACAGGAGAACACTGAAGCTTTCTTT
>TRBJ2-1|-|TRBV18|TRBD2
CASSDGRGNEQFF
TGTGCCAGCTCGGACGGGAGGGGAAATGAGCAGTTCTTC
>TRBJ1-2|few|TRBV19|-
CASSIASPSSYGYTF
TGTGCCAGTAGTATAGCCTCCCCCAGTTCCTATGGCTACACCTTC
>TRBJ2-7|-|TRBV9|TRBD1
CASSARTGNWNEQYF
TGTGCCAGCAGCGCAAGGACAGGGAATTGGAACGAGCAGTACTTC
>TRBJ1-4|-|TRBV4-2|TRBD1
CASSQDTGQGGEKLFF
TGTGCCAGCAGCCAAGATACCGGGCAGGGGGGCGAAAAACTGTTTTTT
>TRBJ2-5|-|TRBV2|TRBD1
CASSFQTGAQETQYF
TGTGCCAGCAGTTTTCAAACAGGGGCCCAAGAGACCCAGTACTTC
>TRBJ2-7|-|TRBV18|TRBD1
CASSREQGAHEQYF
TGTGCCAGCTCACGGGAACAGGGGGCTCACGAGCAGTACTTC
>TRBJ2-7|-|TRBV7-9|-
CSSSADSLEQYF
TGTTCCAGCAGCGCGGACTCCCTCGAGCAGTACTTC
>TRBJ2-1|-|TRBV4-2|-
CASSQDYREPSYNEQFF
TGTGCCAGCAGCCAAGATTACAGGGAGCCCTCCTACAATGAGCAGTTCTTC
>TRBJ1-2|-|TRBV5-1|TRBD1
CASSLGTGSYGYTF
TGCGCCAGCAGCTTGGGGACAGGGTCGTATGGCTACACCTTC
>TRBJ1-2|-|TRBV19|-
CASSFNGGIVDGYTF
TGTGCCAGTAGTTTCAACGGGGGGATAGTTGATGGCTACACCTTC
>TRBJ1-1|-|TRBV19|-
CASGRGAFF
TGTGCCAGTGGACGGGGAGCTTTCTTT
>TRBJ1-4|-|TRBV2|-
CASKMGPNEKLFF
TGTGCCAGCAAAATGGGCCCTAATGAAAAACTGTTTTTT
>TRBJ2-6|-|TRBV28|-
CASSLDRSSGANGLTF
TGTGCCAGCAGTTTAGACAGGAGCTCTGGGGCCAACGGCCTGACTTTC
>TRBJ2-7|once|TRBV6-5|-
CASSYSGPPGEQYF
TGTGCCAGCAGTTATTCCGGTCCCCCGGGGGAGCAGTACTTC
>TRBJ1-3|-|TRBV23-1|-
CASSQTSSGNTIYF
TGCGCCAGCAGTCAAACCAGCTCTGGAAACACCATATATTTT
>TRBJ2-7|-|TRBV11-3|-
CASSPGPYEQYF
TGTGCCAGCAGCCCGGGTCCCTACGAGCAGTACTTC
>TRBJ1-1|-|TRBV27|-
CASSRVTLSTEAFF
TGTGCCAGCAGCCGGGTAACCCTGAGCACTGAAGCTTTCTTT
>TRBJ2-4|-|TRBV7-3|TRBD1
CASSLTRLHRGKRVQYF
TGTGCCAGCAGCTTAACGCGCTTGCACAGGGGAAAAAGGGTTCAGTACTTC
>TRBJ1-1|-|TRBV5-1|TRBD1
CASSSTVTGGTEAFF
TGCGCCAGCAGCTCAACCGTTACAGGGGGCACTGAAGCTTTCTTT
>TRBJ2-1|-|TRBV27|TRBD2
CASSLSVGLAGVEYNEQFF
TGTGCCAGCAGTTTATCGGTGGGACTAGCGGGAGTAGAGTACAATGAGCAGTTCTTC
>TRBJ2-3|-|TRBV5-5|TRBD2
CASKAGGQWNTQYF
TGTGCCAGCAAAGCGGGGGGGCAATGGAATACGCAGTATTTT
>TRBJ1-2|-|TRBV6-5|TRBD1
CASAAAGGDGYTF
TGTGCCAGCGCGGCAGCAGGGGGAGATGGCTACACCTTC
>TRBJ1-6|-|TRBV27|-
CASSLSTRQGNSPLHF
TGTGCCAGCAGTTTATCGACCCGGCAGGGGAATTCACCCCTCCACTTT
>TRBJ1-3|-|TRBV5-1|-
CASSLQSGNTIYF
TGCGCCAGCAGCTTACAGTCTGGAAACACCATATATTTT
>TRBJ1-2|-|TRBV6-5|-
CASIGQGYGYTF
TGTGCCAGCATCGGCCAGGGTTATGGCTACACCTTC
>TRBJ2-7|-|TRBV18|-
CASSPSLGLNYEQYF
TGTGCCAGCTCACCATCTTTGGGACTGAACTACGAGCAGTACTTC
>TRBJ2-7|few|TRBV11-2|-
CASSLDPWSYYEQYF
TGTGCCAGCAGCTTAGACCCCTGGTCCTACTACGAGCAGTACTTC
>TRBJ1-4|-|TRBV6-1|-
CASSEYFVGGGGGKLFF
TGTGCCAGCAGTGAATACTTTGTGGGGGGTGGGGGTGGAAAACTGTTTTTT
>TRBJ1-6|-|TRBV25-1|TRBD1
CASSMGDRDNSPLHF
TGTGCCAGCAGTATGGGGGACAGGGACAATTCACCCCTCCACTTT
>TRBJ1-2|-|TRBV14|TRBD1
CASSVRTGDGYTF
TGTGCCAGCAGCGTCCGGACAGGGGACGGCTACACCTTC
>TRBJ2-7|-|TRBV30|-
CAWSPLGGRGQYF
TGTGCCTGGAGTCCACTGGGCGGGCGGGGGCAGTACTTC
>TRBJ2-3|-|TRBV19|-
CASSDGADTQYF
TGTGCCAGTTCGGACGGGGCAGATACGCAGTATTTT